This T cell receptor (beta chain) was sequenced for a study of shared clonotypes between healthy human individuals. Germline trimming cut 5 bases from V and 3 bases from J; bases unmatched to any gene: 5. Germline CDR1 is SGHVS and CDR2 is FQNEAQ. The CDR3 has 15 amino acids. Assay used: immunoSEQ multiplex PCR; TCRdb lists only in-frame clones, some missing. The sample lists some 1 million clones, about 75% seen once, with about 1.5% in the top ten. This clone was observed a handful of times. Sequencing used memory CD4+ T cells sorted from blood. Subset defined: CD45RA-negative fraction. This TCR was sampled from a man aged 18-30 years in good health. The rearrangement uses TRBV7-8 and TRBJ1-3; 9 nucleotides line up with TRBD1. CDR3 DNA sequence: TGTGCCAGCAGCCGGGACAGGGAAGTTGGAAACACCATATATTTT. Its translation: CASSRDREVGNTIYF.